This T cell receptor (beta chain) was recovered during a study of blood T cell repertoires in COVID-19 (TCRdb year 2020). In the study overall: Collaborator samples came from the United States, Italy and Spain and covered acute and convalescent phases of COVID-19. The prospective study material was composed of cDNA or gDNA derived from T cells, B-cell-depleted T cells, or PBMCs. Deeply sampled blood TCRbeta repertoires from subjects exposed to, actively infected with, or recovered from COVID-19 were included in the dataset. The repertoires were made available in a free public database intended to serve as a resource for research on the immune response to SARS-CoV-2. Samples came from the ongoing ImmuneRACE study (first 160 participants) plus 1,254 subjects from 6 global collaborators. Sample metadata almost always included a de-identified subject ID, COVID-19 status, age in years and sex. Where available, HLA class I and class II types were taken from metadata supplied by the sample provider and were not determined by assay-based typing.

The CDR3, cysteine through phenylalanine, is 16 amino acids long. Only CDR3 DNA remains: 48 bases, in frame from the first base. V is cut by 4 bases and J by 0 bases, and the space between the germline ends is 16 bases. CDR1 SEHNR and CDR2 FQNEAQ were looked up in the germline V gene (reference sequence). What the work shows at the level of the full study, not this receptor alone: The amount of clinical and demographic metadata varied by source and participant and was provided uncurated.

TCRbeta CDR3 regions were amplified from genomic DNA using the immunoSEQ Assay, a bias-controlled multiplex PCR. The paper's processing steps were these. Nucleated cell counts per sample were estimated from amplification of reference gene primers within the assay. To quantify the absolute abundance of each unique TCRbeta CDR3 rearrangement, sequence reads were collapsed and filtered. For each sample, productive Simpson clonality was calculated as the square root of Simpson's diversity index over productive rearrangements. TCRdb mirrors the immuneACCESS table, restricted to in-frame sequences. Some clones are absent from its copies; in checked studies, under half trace to an unresolved V gene, and the reason for the others is unknown. V and J calls plus clone size are reproduced from that table; the DNA served to infer D and trimming. The sample data list about 190,000 clones, and over 75% of these were observed just once. 9.5% to 15% of the sample belongs to the ten largest clones.

Each collaborating institution followed its own protocols to collect whole blood in K2EDTA tubes. Collaborator samples were shipped for TCRbeta analysis as frozen whole blood, isolated PBMCs, or DNA extracted from either sample type. Notes on this clone: This clone's antigen is unknown. No much larger clone is present one base from it, and per-base qualities are unavailable.

The source material was peripheral blood. The clonotype was recovered from a woman aged 45-59 years with acute or convalescent COVID-19. The chain joins TRBV7-9 to TRBJ2-7; the D gene is unclear. The CDR3 has the sequence CASSSSSGAVSYEQYF. The nucleotide sequence is TGTGCCAGCAGCTCGTCATCAGGTGCCGTCTCCTACGAGCAGTACTTC.